The 4 T cell receptor beta chains presented below share a single source sample, sequenced in a study of shared clonotypes between healthy human individuals. The data were produced by immunoSEQ multiplex PCR, yet TCRdb's version contains in-frame clones alone and is incomplete. The profile covers about 2.1 million clones, with approximately 92% appearing a single time and under 2% taken by the ten largest. Positively selected for CCR7, the CD45RO-negative cells used as naive CD8 cells excluded terminally differentiated effector memory CD45RA+ cells. The sample was naive CD8+ T cells from PBMCs. The receptors here all came from a man aged 18 to 29 in good health. Some clones in this sample may be carry-over from other donors' samples.

The V gene is TRBV7-9, the J gene TRBJ2-1; TRBD1 aligns across 7 bases. The CDR3 extends over 14 amino acids. J was trimmed by 6 bases and V by 6 bases; bases with no gene match: 8. Germline V gene data show CDR1 as SEHNR and CDR2 as FQNEAQ (reference sequence). The CDR3 sequence: CASSYRDSPNEQFF. The CDR3 DNA reads TGTGCCAGCAGTTACCGGGACAGTCCCAATGAGCAGTTCTTC.

In this sample, this clone turned up a few times. The chain is built from TRBV4-1 and TRBJ2-7; maybe TRBD2 (6 bases). The CDR3 covers 14 residues. V lost 2 bases and J 5 bases, leaving 13 bases between the germline ends. Germline CDR1 is MGHRA and CDR2 is YSYEKL. For the CDR3, the DNA is TGCGCCAGCAGCCAAATACAACTAGCCCACGAGCAGTACTTC. Its protein product is CASSQIQLAHEQYF.

The chain is built from TRBV7-3 and TRBJ1-2, with unresolved D. V was cut by 5 bases and J by 8 bases, with 15 bases left in between. The CDR3 totals 13 residues. Germline CDR1 is SGHTA and CDR2 is FQGTGA. CDR3 in amino acids: CASSPGSKDGYTF. DNA of the CDR3: TGTGCCAGCAGCCCGGGATCCAAAGACGGCTACACCTTC.

The V and J genes are TRBV5-6 and TRBJ2-1, with D possibly being TRBD2 (5 bases). The CDR3 sequence is 14 residues long. Germline V CDR1 and CDR2: SGHDT, YYEEEE. V lost 4 bases to trimming and J lost 4 bases, with 12 bases between them. The CDR3 DNA reads TGTGCCAGCAGCCAAGGTAGCGTGTACAATGAGCAGTTCTTC. It yields the protein CASSQGSVYNEQFF.